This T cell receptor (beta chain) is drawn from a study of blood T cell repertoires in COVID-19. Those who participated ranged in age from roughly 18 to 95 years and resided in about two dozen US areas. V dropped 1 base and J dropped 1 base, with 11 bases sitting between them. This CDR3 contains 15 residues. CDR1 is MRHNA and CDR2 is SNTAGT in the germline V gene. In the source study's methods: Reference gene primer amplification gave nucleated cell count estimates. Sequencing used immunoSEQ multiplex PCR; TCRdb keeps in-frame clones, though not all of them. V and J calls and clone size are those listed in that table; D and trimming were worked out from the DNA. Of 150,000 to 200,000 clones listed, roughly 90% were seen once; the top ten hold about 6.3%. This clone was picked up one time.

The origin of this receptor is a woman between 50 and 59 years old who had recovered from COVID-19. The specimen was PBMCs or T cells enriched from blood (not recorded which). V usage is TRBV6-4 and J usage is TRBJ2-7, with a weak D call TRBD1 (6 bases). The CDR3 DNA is TGTGCCAGCAGTGACTGGGGACATCCTTCCTACGAGCAGTACTTC. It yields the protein CASSDWGHPSYEQYF.